This TCR beta chain stems from a study of CXCR3-negative and CXCR3-positive naive CD8 T cells. Across the study: Per library, roughly 1.6 +/- 0.3 million reads; roughly 150 million TRB reads overall.

All TRB cDNA libraries came from 5' RACE performed with UMI labels. TCRdb reanalyzed the 5' RACE reads, giving one entry per CDR3 protein sequence and no DNA. This listing includes 45,000 to 70,000 distinct CDR3 sequences. Comment on this clonotype: The antigen remains undetermined.

Using triplicate sorts, 300,000 cells were collected each time from every CD8+ T cell subset. General study results and limits: Partially decreased CXCR3 expression was recorded after cryopreservation, and fresh PBMCs were used in most assays. Memory CD8+ T cell repertoires were far less diverse than both naive subsets.

This receptor was identified in a human donor in good health. Some clones in this sample may be carry-over from other donors' samples. The sample taken for sequencing was memory CD8+ T cells from blood.

Here the CDR3 reads CASSPPTGRGNTIYF. The chain joins TRBV28 to TRBJ1-3; the TCRdb D gene call, TRBD1, has no DNA to confirm it. The CDR3 has 15 amino acids. Per germline, CDR1 MDHEN and CDR2 SYDVKM.